Presented here are 21 T cell receptor beta chains from one specimen sequenced in a study of cytomegalovirus exposure and HLA in healthy donors. The PCR contained 60 Vbeta and 13 Jbeta primers. TCRdb's table, derived via immunoSEQ multiplex PCR, lists solely in-frame clones and lacks some. The sample holds over 40,000 clones, roughly 80% seen once. The sample comprised PBMCs. These receptors were collected from a woman in her thirties or forties in good health and CMV-seropositive.

The rearrangement joins TRBV4-1 to TRBJ2-1, with D perhaps matching TRBD2 (6 bases). The CDR3 loop spans 14 amino acids. With 5 bases removed from V and 9 bases from J, the gap between germline ends came to 17 bases. Germline CDR1 reads MGHRA; CDR2 reads YSYEKL. DNA for the CDR3: TGCGCCAGCAGCTACGGGGAGGCTCCCTCTGAGCAGTTCTTC. It specifies CASSYGEAPSEQFF.

The genes are TRBV5-1 and TRBJ1-2; possibly TRBD1 for D (5 bases). The V end was cut by 4 bases, the J end by 0 bases, with 10 bases between. The CDR3 spans 14 residues. Per germline, CDR1 SGHRS and CDR2 YFSETQ. DNA for the CDR3: TGCGCCAGCAGCGCGACAGAAGCTAACTATGGCTACACCTTC. Protein: CASSATEANYGYTF.

The rearrangement joins TRBV7-2 to TRBJ2-5; 9 bases match TRBD1. The V gene end was trimmed by 2 bases and the J gene end by 7 bases; junction bases not matched to a gene: 8. This CDR3 contains 15 residues. CDR1 is SGHTA and CDR2 is FQGNSA in the germline V gene. This CDR3 reads CASSLTGGQGGTQYF. CDR3 DNA: TGTGCCAGCAGCTTAACAGGGGGCCAGGGGGGGACCCAGTACTTC.

The gene calls are TRBV7-9 and TRBJ2-1; D is perhaps TRBD1 (5 bases). The length of the CDR3 is 13 residues. The V end lost 5 bases, the J end lost 7 bases, and 12 bases lay between the germline ends. CDR1 is SEHNR and CDR2 is FQNEAQ in the germline V gene (reference sequence). The CDR3 loop reads CASSPTGGNEQFF. The CDR3 DNA sequence: TGTGCCAGCAGCCCAACAGGTGGGAATGAGCAGTTCTTC.

This clone has just a few counts. This rearrangement joins TRBV27 to TRBJ2-7; 8 bases line up with TRBD2. The V gene's germline CDR1 is MNHEY and CDR2 SMNVEV (reference sequence). V shed 6 bases, J shed 8 bases, and the junction held 6 bases outside the gene matches. The CDR3 runs 12 residues. DNA of the CDR3: TGTGCCAGCAGGGGTAGCGGGGTAAAGCAGTACTTC. This gives the protein CASRGSGVKQYF.

The chain combines TRBV7-8 with TRBJ2-2, with 8 bases fitting TRBD1. The V and J ends lost 2 bases and 5 bases, in that order; junction bases with no gene match: 7. CDR1 is SGHVS and CDR2 is FQNEAQ in the germline V gene. The CDR3 extends over 16 amino acids. CDR3 sequence: CASSLIGQGNTGELFF. The CDR3 bases are TGTGCCAGCAGCTTAATCGGACAGGGAAATACCGGGGAGCTGTTTTTT.

J is TRBJ2-2 and V is TRBV10-1; 9 bases are shared with TRBD1. There are 14 residues in the CDR3. V trimming: 8 bases; J trimming: 13 bases; junction bases outside the gene matches: 14. Germline V gives CDR1 WNHNN, CDR2 SYGVQD (reference sequence). The CDR3 DNA sequence: TGCGCCAGCGGTGGCGGACAGGGGAGGGGTAGGCTGTTTTTT. Protein product: CASGGGQGRGRLFF.

The chain carries TRBV30 and TRBJ2-5; 9 positions agree with TRBD2. Trimming cost V 7 bases and J 5 bases; bases outside gene matches: 5. CDR3 size: 12 residues. Germline V gives CDR1 GTSNPN, CDR2 SVGIG (reference sequence). The CDR3 bases are TGTGCCTCCCGCGGGGGGGCGGAGACCCAGTACTTC. The encoded protein is CASRGGAETQYF.

The V call is TRBV29-1, the J call TRBJ2-6; D gene unclear. V shed 5 bases and J shed 2 bases, with 7 bases lying between them. This CDR3 comprises 13 residues. Germline CDR1 SQVTM, CDR2 ANQGSEA. Here the CDR3 reads CSVHRAGANVLTF. CDR3 in DNA: TGCAGCGTTCACCGGGCTGGGGCCAACGTCCTGACTTTC. Variable domain in full (rest from reference TRBV29-1 and TRBJ2-6): SAVISQKPSRDICQRGTSLTIQCQVDSQVTMMFWYRQQPGQSLTLIATANQGSEATYESGFVIDKFPISRPNLTFSTLTVSNMSPEDSSIYLCSVHRAGANVLTFGAGSRLTVL.

This chain joins TRBV25-1 and TRBJ2-5; D is perhaps TRBD1 (6 bases). The CDR3 covers 14 residues. The V and J ends lost 3 bases and 2 bases respectively, with 10 bases between them. Germline V gene data show CDR1 as MGHDK and CDR2 as SYGVNS. CDR3 nucleotide sequence: TGTGCCAGCAGTGAGGGGACAAATCAAGAGACCCAGTACTTC. Translated, it gives CASSEGTNQETQYF.

This clone was detected a few times. The chain recombines TRBV7-9 with TRBJ1-1; maybe TRBD1 (6 bases). CDR3 length equals 15 residues. Germline loops: CDR1 SEHNR, CDR2 FQNEAQ (reference sequence). Trimming shortened V by 1 base and J by 2 bases, and 11 bases separated the two germline ends. CDR3 protein: CASSLGGTQNTEAFF. In DNA, the CDR3 is TGTGCCAGCAGCTTAGGAGGGACACAAAACACTGAAGCTTTCTTT. Variable domain in full (rest from reference TRBV7-9 and TRBJ1-1): DTGVSQNPRHKITKRGQNVTFRCDPISEHNRLYWYRQTLGQGPEFLTYFQNEAQLEKSRLLSDRFSAERPKGSFSTLEIQRTEQGDSAMYLCASSLGGTQNTEAFFGQGTRLTVV.

V and J are TRBV20-1 and TRBJ2-5; a weak D match, TRBD2 (6 bases). The CDR3 is made up of 11 amino acids. Looked up from germline, CDR1 is DFQATT and CDR2 is SNEGSKA (reference sequence). V was shortened by 8 bases and J by 7 bases, with 14 bases between the two germline ends. The CDR3 coding sequence is TGCAGTAGGGGAGGCCAGAGGACCCAGTACTTC. Amino acid sequence: CSRGGQRTQYF.

The chain recombines TRBV11-2 with TRBJ1-2; D remains ambiguous. Germline V CDR1 and CDR2: SGHAT, FQNNGV. Trimming took 5 bases from V and 2 from J, leaving 9 bases between them. The length of the CDR3 is 13 residues. CDR3 residues: CASSTGSNYGYTF. The CDR3 bases are TGTGCCAGCAGCACGGGATCGAACTATGGCTACACCTTC.

The V call is TRBV27, the J call TRBJ2-1, with D tentatively TRBD2 (6 bases). V was clipped by 5 bases and J by 8 bases, with 16 bases between them. This CDR3 has 14 residues. Germline V CDR1 and CDR2: MNHEY, SMNVEV (reference sequence). The CDR3 sequence: CASSPGTAIHEQFF. CDR3 bases: TGTGCCAGCAGTCCCGGGACTGCCATCCATGAGCAGTTCTTC.

The CDR3 sequence is CAISDPTTKTQYF. CDR3 nucleotide sequence: TGTGCCATCAGTGACCCGACAACGAAGACCCAGTACTTC. The chain joins TRBV10-3 to TRBJ2-5, with unresolved D. This CDR3 is built from 13 residues. Germline V gene data show CDR1 as ENHRY and CDR2 as SYGVKD. V lost 3 bases and J 6 bases, leaving 11 bases between the germline ends.

This chain joins TRBV7-3 and TRBJ2-1; 8 positions match TRBD2. CDR1 is SGHTA, CDR2 FQGTGA, per germline. The length of the CDR3 is 15 residues. V shed 4 bases, J shed 10 bases, and the junction held 12 bases outside the gene matches. The CDR3 DNA is TGTGCCAGCAGCTCGAGCGGGGGCCCAAGCGGGGAGCAGTTCTTC. Protein sequence: CASSSSGGPSGEQFF.

The V gene is TRBV28, the J gene TRBJ1-5, with D possibly TRBD1 on 5 matching bases. CDR3 length equals 13 residues. V was trimmed by 7 bases and J by 4 bases, leaving 11 bases between them. CDR1 is MDHEN, CDR2 SYDVKM, per germline. The CDR3 is CASTRQINQPQHF. The DNA of the CDR3 is TGTGCCAGCACGAGACAGATAAATCAGCCCCAGCATTTT.

The CDR3 spells CASSQGPGGQSYNEQFF. Here the CDR3 DNA reads TGCGCCAGCAGCCAAGGTCCGGGGGGGCAGTCCTACAATGAGCAGTTCTTC. The chain is built from TRBV4-3 and TRBJ2-1; 8 positions agree with TRBD2. Germline values: CDR1 LGHNA, CDR2 YSLEER. This CDR3 has 17 amino acids. V trimming: 1 base; J trimming: 1 base; junction bases outside the gene matches: 6.

The rearrangement links TRBV28 to TRBJ2-7; unclear D gene. Per germline, CDR1 MDHEN and CDR2 SYDVKM. V was cut by 5 bases and J by 0 bases, with 8 bases left in between. The CDR3 is 13 amino acids. CDR3 residues: CASSPSLSYEQYF. The CDR3 DNA is TGTGCCAGCAGTCCCTCCCTCTCCTACGAGCAGTACTTC. Full variable domain (rest looked up from reference TRBV28 and TRBJ2-7): DVKVTQSSRYLVKRTGEKVFLECVQDMDHENMFWYRQDPGLGLRLIYFSYDVKMKEKGDIPEGYSVSREKKERFSLILESASTNQTSMYLCASSPSLSYEQYFGPGTRLTVT.

The chain couples TRBV5-1 to TRBJ1-6; a weak D match, TRBD1 (5 bases). Looked up from germline, CDR1 is SGHRS and CDR2 is YFSETQ. Trimming shortened V by 2 bases and J by 0 bases, and 15 bases separated the two germline ends. The CDR3 extends over 18 amino acids. The CDR3 is CASSFWGPSSSYNSPLHF. CDR3 DNA sequence: TGCGCCAGCAGCTTTTGGGGCCCCTCAAGCTCCTATAATTCACCCCTCCACTTT.

The chain has TRBV25-1 and TRBJ1-1, with TRBD1 as a possible D gene (5 bases). Germline-derived CDR1 and CDR2 are MGHDK and SYGVNS. V was pared by 1 base and J by 7 bases, with 10 bases between. The CDR3 loop spans 13 amino acids. CDR3 in amino acids: CASSEFGASEAFF. The CDR3, as DNA: TGTGCCAGCAGTGAATTTGGGGCCAGTGAAGCTTTCTTT.